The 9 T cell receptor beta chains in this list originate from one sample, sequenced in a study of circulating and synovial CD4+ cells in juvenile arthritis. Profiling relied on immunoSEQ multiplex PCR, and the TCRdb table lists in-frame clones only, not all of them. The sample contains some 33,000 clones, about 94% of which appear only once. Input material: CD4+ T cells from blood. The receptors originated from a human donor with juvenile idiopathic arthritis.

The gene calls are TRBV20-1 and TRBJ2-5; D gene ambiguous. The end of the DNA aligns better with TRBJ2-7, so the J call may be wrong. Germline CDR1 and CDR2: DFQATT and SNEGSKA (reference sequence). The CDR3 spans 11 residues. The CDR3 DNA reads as TGCAGTGCTAGGACTGCCTACGAGCAGTACTTC. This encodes CSARTAYEQYF.

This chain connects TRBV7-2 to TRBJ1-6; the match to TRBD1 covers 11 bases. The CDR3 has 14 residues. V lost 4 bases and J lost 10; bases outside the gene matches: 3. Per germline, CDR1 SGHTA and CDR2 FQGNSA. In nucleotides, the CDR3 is TGTGCCAGCAGCTGGGGACAGGGGGAGTCACCCCTCCACTTT. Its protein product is CASSWGQGESPLHF. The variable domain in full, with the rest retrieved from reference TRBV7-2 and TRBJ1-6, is GAGVSQSPSNKVTEKGKDVELRCDPISGHTALYWYRQSLGQGLEFLIYFQGNSAPDKSGLPSDRFSAERTGGSVSTLTIQRTQQEDSAVYLCASSWGQGESPLHFGNGTRLTVT.

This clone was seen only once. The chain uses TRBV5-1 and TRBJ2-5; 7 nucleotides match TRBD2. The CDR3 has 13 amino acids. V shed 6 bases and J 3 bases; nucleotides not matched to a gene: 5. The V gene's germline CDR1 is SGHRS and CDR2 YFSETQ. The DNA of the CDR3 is TGCGCCAGCACGTTGGGGGGGAAAGAGACCCAGTACTTC. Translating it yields CASTLGGKETQYF.

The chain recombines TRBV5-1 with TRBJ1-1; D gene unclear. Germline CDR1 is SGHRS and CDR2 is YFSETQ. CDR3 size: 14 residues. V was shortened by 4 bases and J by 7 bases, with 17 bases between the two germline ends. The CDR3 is CASSHGATQVEAFF. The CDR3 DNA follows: TGCGCCAGCAGCCATGGCGCCACTCAGGTTGAAGCTTTCTTT.

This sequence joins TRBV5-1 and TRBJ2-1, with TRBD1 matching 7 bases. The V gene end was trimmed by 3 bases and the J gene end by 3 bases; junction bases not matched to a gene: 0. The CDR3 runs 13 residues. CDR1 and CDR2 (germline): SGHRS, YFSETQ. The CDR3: CASSWDSYNEQFF. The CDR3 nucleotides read TGCGCCAGCAGCTGGGACAGCTACAATGAGCAGTTCTTC.

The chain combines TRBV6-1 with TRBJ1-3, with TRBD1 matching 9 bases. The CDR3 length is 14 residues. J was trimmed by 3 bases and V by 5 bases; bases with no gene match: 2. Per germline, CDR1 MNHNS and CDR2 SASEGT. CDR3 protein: CASSWTGDGNTIYF. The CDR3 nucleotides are TGTGCCAGCAGTTGGACAGGGGATGGAAACACCATATATTTT.

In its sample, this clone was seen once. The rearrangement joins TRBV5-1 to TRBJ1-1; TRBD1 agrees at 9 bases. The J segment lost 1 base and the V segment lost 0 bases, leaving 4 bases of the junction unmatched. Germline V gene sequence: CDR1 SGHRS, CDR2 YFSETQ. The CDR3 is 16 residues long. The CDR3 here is CASSLGGTGSNTEAFF. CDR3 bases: TGCGCCAGCAGCTTGGGGGGGACAGGGTCGAACACTGAAGCTTTCTTT.

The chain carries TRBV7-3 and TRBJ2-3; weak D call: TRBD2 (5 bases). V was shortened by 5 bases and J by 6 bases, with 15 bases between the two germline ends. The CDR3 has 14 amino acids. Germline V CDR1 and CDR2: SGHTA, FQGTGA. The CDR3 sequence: CASSLTSGRDTQYF. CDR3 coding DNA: TGTGCCAGCAGCCTTACGAGCGGCCGGGATACGCAGTATTTT.

The CDR3 is CASSYREGVSYNEQFF. The CDR3 bases are TGTGCCAGCAGTTACAGGGAAGGAGTCTCCTACAATGAGCAGTTCTTC. The chain carries TRBV2 and TRBJ2-1; D may be TRBD1 (6 bases). The CDR3 totals 16 residues. V lost 5 bases to trimming and J lost 0 bases, with 14 bases between them. Germline V gene lookup returns CDR1 SNHLY and CDR2 FYNNEI.